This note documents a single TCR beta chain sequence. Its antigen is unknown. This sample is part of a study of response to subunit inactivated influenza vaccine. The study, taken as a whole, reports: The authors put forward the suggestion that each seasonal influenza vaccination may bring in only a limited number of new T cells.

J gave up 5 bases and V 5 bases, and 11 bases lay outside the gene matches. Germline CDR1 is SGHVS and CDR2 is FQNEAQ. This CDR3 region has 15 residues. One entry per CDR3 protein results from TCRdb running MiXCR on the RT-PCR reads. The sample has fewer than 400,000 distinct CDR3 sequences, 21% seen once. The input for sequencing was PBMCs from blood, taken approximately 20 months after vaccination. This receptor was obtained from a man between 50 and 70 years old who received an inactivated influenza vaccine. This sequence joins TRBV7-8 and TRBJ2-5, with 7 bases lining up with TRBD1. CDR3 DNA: TGTGCCAGCAGCCTCCTCGGGTACAGGGGTGAGACCCAGTACTTC. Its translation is CASSLLGYRGETQYF.